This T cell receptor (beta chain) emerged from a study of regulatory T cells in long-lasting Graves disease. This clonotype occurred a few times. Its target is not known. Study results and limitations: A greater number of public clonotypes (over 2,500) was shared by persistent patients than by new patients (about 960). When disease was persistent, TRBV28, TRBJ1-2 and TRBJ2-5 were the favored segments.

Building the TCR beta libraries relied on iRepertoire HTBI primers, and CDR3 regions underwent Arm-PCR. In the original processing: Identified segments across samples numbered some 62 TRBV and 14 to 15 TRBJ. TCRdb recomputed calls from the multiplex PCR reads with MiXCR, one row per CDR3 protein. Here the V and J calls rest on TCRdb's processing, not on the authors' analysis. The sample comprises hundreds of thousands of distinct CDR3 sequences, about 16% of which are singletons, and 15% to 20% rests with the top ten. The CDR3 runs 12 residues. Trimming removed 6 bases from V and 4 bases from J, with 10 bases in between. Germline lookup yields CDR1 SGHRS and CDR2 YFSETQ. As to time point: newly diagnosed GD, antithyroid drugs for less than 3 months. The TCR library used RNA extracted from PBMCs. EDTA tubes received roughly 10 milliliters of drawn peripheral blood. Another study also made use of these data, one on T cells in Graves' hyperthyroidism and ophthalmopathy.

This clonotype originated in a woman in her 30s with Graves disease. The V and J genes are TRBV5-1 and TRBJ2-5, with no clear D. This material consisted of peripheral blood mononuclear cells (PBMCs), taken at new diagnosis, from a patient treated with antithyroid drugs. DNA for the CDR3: TGCGCCAGCAAAGCCGATGCAGAGACCCAGTACTTC. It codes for CASKADAETQYF.